This TCR beta chain was captured in a study of human T cells and chemical hapten exposure. The study's findings and limits: Versus controls, expanded TCRs had significantly more large CDR3 similarity clusters.

This clonotype has at least ten counts. What it recognizes is unknown. As to time point: pre-sensitization, week 0. Stated treatment: therapeutic diphenylcyclopropenone sensitization with weekly scalp DPC. Trimming removed 11 bases from V and 4 bases from J, with 17 bases in between. The CDR3 extends over 13 amino acids. CDR1 and CDR2 from the germline V gene are MNHNS and SASEGT. TCRdb reprocessed the RACE reads via MiXCR and lists one record per CDR3 protein. There are roughly 380,000 distinct CDR3 sequences in the sample; more than 4.5% occur only once, and 2.5% to 3% lies in the top ten. The TCR sequence derives from a woman aged 50 to 60 with alopecia areata. Some clones in this sample may be carry-over from other donors' samples. The chain uses TRBV6-1 and TRBJ1-1; possibly TRBD1 for D (5 bases). The material sequenced was whole blood, taken in connection with sensitization to the hapten diphenylcyclopropenone (DPC). In DNA, the CDR3 is TGTGCCGCTGGGGCCGTGGGTACCACTGAAGCTTTCTTT. This gives the protein CAAGAVGTTEAFF.